These 2 T cell receptor beta chains were sequenced from one sample in a study of shared clonotypes between healthy human individuals. Clones were sequenced by immunoSEQ multiplex PCR, and TCRdb holds only the in-frame ones, with some missing. The sample includes some 470,000 clones, about 82% seen only once; the top ten take approximately 12%. The sequenced material came from PBMCs. Receptor source: a woman aged 40-49 years in good health. Some clones in this sample may be carry-over from other donors' samples.

The J gene is TRBJ2-5, the V gene TRBV28; D call uncertain. The germline V and J ends were trimmed by 2 bases and 5 bases, with 9 bases remaining between them. This CDR3 has 13 amino acids. CDR1 is MDHEN, CDR2 SYDVKM, per germline. CDR3 in amino acids: CASSLVQSETQYF. Here the CDR3 DNA reads TGTGCCAGCAGTTTAGTACAGAGTGAGACCCAGTACTTC.

This rearrangement joins TRBV5-6 to TRBJ2-1, with D maybe TRBD2 (7 bases). Germline V gives CDR1 SGHDT, CDR2 YYEEEE. Deletions cut 4 bases from V and 4 bases from J, with 15 bases between. The length of the CDR3 is 15 residues. DNA of the CDR3: TGTGCCAGCAGCATTACCGGGGGGCCTTACAATGAGCAGTTCTTC. Residues: CASSITGGPYNEQFF.